Shown below are 27 T cell receptor beta chains from a single sample sequenced in a study of Graves' ophthalmopathy and Graves' hyperthyroidism. Scientists amplified the TCR beta CDR3 regions from RNA transcripts. First-round RT-PCR with HTBI primers preceded a second-round multiplex PCR. In TCRdb, the multiplex PCR reads were re-called with MiXCR into one record per CDR3 protein. Of around 1.1 million distinct CDR3 sequences detected, about 38% appear once; the ten largest clones hold around 10%. Sequenced input: peripheral blood or thyroid tissue (not recorded which). The receptor source for this set is an adult man with Graves' hyperthyroidism.

This clonotype was detected many times. The chain carries TRBV9 and TRBJ1-6; D unclear. There are 14 residues in the CDR3. V lost 4 bases to trimming and J lost 6 bases, with 11 bases between them. Germline V gives CDR1 SGDLS, CDR2 YYNGEE. This chain's CDR3 is CASSLELGNSPLHF. In DNA form, the CDR3 reads TGTGCCAGCAGCCTGGAACTGGGTAATTCACCCCTCCACTTT.

The J gene is TRBJ2-5, the V gene TRBV5-4, with D maybe TRBD2 (5 bases). Between the trimmed V and J ends, which lost 6 bases and 5 bases, there was a span of 14 bases. The CDR3 is made up of 13 amino acids. Germline loops: CDR1 SGHNT, CDR2 YYREEE (reference sequence). CDR3 nucleotide sequence: TGTGCCAGCACCGAACGGGGTGCGGAGACCCAGTACTTC. The encoded protein is CASTERGAETQYF.

This clonotype was detected many times. This chain connects TRBV7-2 to TRBJ2-5; TRBD2 agrees at 10 bases. CDR1 is SGHTA, CDR2 FQGNSA, per germline. The CDR3 consists of 16 residues. Trimming at V came to 4 bases and at J to 1 base, leaving 6 bases not matched to a gene. For the CDR3, the DNA is TGTGCCAGCAGCTCCTGGACTAGCGGCGTCCAAGAGACCCAGTACTTC. Translating gives CASSSWTSGVQETQYF.

This rearrangement joins TRBV5-4 to TRBJ1-6; D is perhaps TRBD1 (5 bases). CDR1 is SGHNT, CDR2 YYREEE, per germline (reference sequence). V lost 0 bases to trimming and J lost 9 bases, with 10 bases between them. The CDR3 loop spans 14 amino acids. CDR3 in amino acids: CASSLGDFGSPLHF. As DNA, the CDR3 is TGTGCCAGCAGCTTGGGGGACTTTGGTTCACCCCTCCACTTT.

The gene calls are TRBV10-3 and TRBJ1-3; TRBD1 matches at 8 bases. Germline CDR1 ENHRY, CDR2 SYGVKD. The CDR3 contains 16 residues. The V gene end was trimmed by 7 bases and the J gene end by 4 bases; junction bases not matched to a gene: 12. CDR3 coding DNA: TGTGCCATCATGGGAAACCAGGGGGCTACCGGAAACACCATATATTTT. It translates to CAIMGNQGATGNTIYF.

The sample holds many counts of this clonotype. The chain employs TRBV20-1 and TRBJ1-1, with D perhaps matching TRBD1 (6 bases). Per germline, CDR1 DFQATT and CDR2 SNEGSKA (reference sequence). This CDR3 spans 14 amino acids. V shed 0 bases and J shed 8 bases, with 16 bases lying between them. The CDR3 loop is CSARDPYRDSEAFF. The CDR3 DNA sequence: TGCAGTGCTAGAGACCCATACAGGGATTCCGAAGCTTTCTTT.

This clonotype appeared many times. V is TRBV24-1 and J is TRBJ2-7, with D unresolved. This CDR3 spans 11 amino acids. The V gene lost 6 bases and the J gene lost 5 bases, with 7 bases spanning the gap. Germline CDR1 and CDR2: KGHDR and SFDVKD. CDR3 sequence: CATSYAHEQYF. The CDR3 DNA is TGTGCCACCAGTTACGCTCACGAGCAGTACTTC.

Many counts were recorded for this clonotype. V usage is TRBV15 and J usage is TRBJ2-2; D gene unclear. The CDR3 is 15 residues long. The V and J ends lost 11 bases and 0 bases respectively, with 16 bases between them. Per germline, CDR1 LNHNV and CDR2 YYDKDF (reference sequence). CDR3 DNA sequence: TGTGCCGCGAGGCAGGCTGGGACGAACACCGGGGAGCTGTTTTTT. Translated, it gives CAARQAGTNTGELFF.

In its sample, this clonotype was seen a few times. The chain couples TRBV5-1 to TRBJ2-5; possibly TRBD1 for D (6 bases). CDR1 and CDR2 (germline): SGHRS, YFSETQ. V dropped 3 bases and J dropped 4 bases, with 16 bases sitting between them. This CDR3 is 15 amino acids long. The chain's CDR3 is CASSSKTGSAETQYF. The CDR3 DNA is TGCGCCAGCAGCTCCAAGACAGGTTCGGCAGAGACCCAGTACTTC.

This rearrangement joins TRBV24-1 to TRBJ2-7; 9 nucleotides agree with TRBD1. The V segment lost 10 bases and the J segment 3 bases; nucleotides outside the gene matches: 9. Germline loops: CDR1 KGHDR, CDR2 SFDVKD. CDR3 length equals 14 residues. The CDR3 nucleotides read TGTGCCACAGCCCCGGGACAGGGAAACTACGAGCAGTACTTC. This translates into CATAPGQGNYEQYF.

This rearrangement joins TRBV10-2 to TRBJ2-7; the match to TRBD2 covers 10 bases. Germline values: CDR1 WSHSY, CDR2 SAAADI. This CDR3 is built from 15 residues. With V trimmed by 2 bases and J by 0 bases, 1 base remained unmatched. Written as DNA, the CDR3 is TGCGCCAGCAGTGAGGGGACTAGCGCCTCCTACGAGCAGTACTTC. Its protein is CASSEGTSASYEQYF.

This clonotype has a count of ten or more. The chain carries TRBV29-1 and TRBJ1-2; D perhaps matches TRBD1 (5 bases). CDR3 size: 16 residues. Deletions cut 3 bases from V and 4 bases from J, with 21 bases between. The germline gives CDR1 SQVTM, CDR2 ANQGSEA. CDR3 protein: CSVEPSPGGSGYGYTF. In nucleotides, the CDR3 is TGCAGCGTTGAGCCGAGTCCGGGGGGATCTGGCTATGGCTACACCTTC.

The gene calls are TRBV7-9 and TRBJ2-7; 9 bases are a match to TRBD1. Germline-derived CDR1 and CDR2 are SEHNR and FQNEAQ (reference sequence). The CDR3 spans 16 residues. The V segment lost 6 bases and the J segment 4 bases; nucleotides outside the gene matches: 13. This CDR3 is CASSYSPGTGIYEQYF. DNA for the CDR3: TGTGCCAGCAGTTACTCCCCTGGGACAGGGATATACGAGCAGTACTTC.

This clonotype was found many times. The chain couples TRBV6-6 to TRBJ1-6, with 7 bases fitting TRBD1. J lost 11 bases, V lost 5 bases, and 9 bases had no gene match. Germline CDR1 reads MNHNY; CDR2 reads SVGAGI (reference sequence). This CDR3 contains 14 residues. The CDR3: CASSTGQDRTPLHF. CDR3 nucleotides: TGTGCCAGCAGTACGGGGCAGGACAGGACACCCCTCCACTTT.

This clonotype was counted only a few times. This chain joins TRBV10-3 and TRBJ1-3; D not certain. The V gene lost 4 bases and the J gene lost 8 bases, with 15 bases spanning the gap. This CDR3 is 14 amino acids long. Germline CDR1 reads ENHRY; CDR2 reads SYGVKD. CDR3 in amino acids: CAISVGVQKDTIYF. DNA of the CDR3: TGTGCCATCAGTGTTGGTGTACAGAAGGACACCATATATTTT.

The V and J genes are TRBV29-1 and TRBJ2-7; the D is unclear. CDR3 length: 10 amino acids. In germline, CDR1 is SQVTM, CDR2 ANQGSEA. This CDR3 is CSGDSYEQYF. CDR3 sequence (DNA): TGCAGTGGTGATTCCTACGAGCAGTACTTC.

The V and J genes are TRBV29-1 and TRBJ2-7; 9 bases agree with TRBD2. The CDR3 spans 13 residues. J was trimmed by 7 bases and V by 5 bases; bases with no gene match: 9. CDR1 is SQVTM and CDR2 is ANQGSEA in the germline V gene. CDR3 nucleotides: TGCAGCGTTCTGCGGGACGCGGGGGGGGAGCAGTACTTC. Translation: CSVLRDAGGEQYF.

This clonotype has a count of ten or more. The chain couples TRBV20-1 to TRBJ1-1; no firm D call. Germline lookup yields CDR1 DFQATT and CDR2 SNEGSKA (reference sequence). The CDR3 covers 13 residues. Trimming took 6 bases from V and 4 from J, leaving 15 bases between them. CDR3 DNA: TGCAGTGCGCAGGAGTTTGTCGGCACTGAAGCTTTCTTT. Translating it yields CSAQEFVGTEAFF.

The rearrangement links TRBV5-1 to TRBJ2-3, with 11 positions matching TRBD2. Germline V gene sequence: CDR1 SGHRS, CDR2 YFSETQ. Unmatched junction bases numbered 3, after V lost 4 bases and J lost 5 bases. There are 14 residues in the CDR3. The CDR3 DNA follows: TGCGCCAGCAGCCTCGGGACTAGCGGAGATACGCAGTATTTT. Protein: CASSLGTSGDTQYF.

The chain links TRBV7-2 to TRBJ1-1, with TRBD1 matching 7 bases. CDR3 length: 14 amino acids. The germline gives CDR1 SGHTA, CDR2 FQGNSA. V dropped 5 bases and J dropped 6; count of bases not matched to a gene: 9. Here the CDR3 DNA reads TGTGCCAGCAGCCTACAGGGGCTTAAGCCTGAAGCTTTCTTT. It yields the protein CASSLQGLKPEAFF.

There are many counts of this clonotype. This rearrangement joins TRBV11-2 to TRBJ1-4, with D uncertain. Deletions cut 1 base from V and 7 bases from J, with 16 bases between. This CDR3 spans 16 amino acids. CDR1 is SGHAT and CDR2 is FQNNGV in the germline V gene. This chain's CDR3 is CASSLVSPGWTEKLFF. Written as DNA, the CDR3 is TGTGCCAGCAGCTTAGTTAGCCCGGGGTGGACTGAAAAACTGTTTTTT.

This clonotype has more than one count but fewer than ten. V and J are TRBV19 and TRBJ1-1, with TRBD1 identical over 8 bases. Trimming at V came to 4 bases and at J to 0 bases, leaving 4 bases not matched to a gene. In germline, CDR1 is LNHDA, CDR2 SQIVND (reference sequence). The CDR3 contains 15 residues. DNA of the CDR3: TGTGCCAGTAGTAAATCGACAGGGGTGAACACTGAAGCTTTCTTT. It specifies CASSKSTGVNTEAFF.

V is TRBV12-3 or TRBV12-4 and J is TRBJ1-1; D might be TRBD1 (5 bases). This CDR3 comprises 15 residues. The ends were cut back, 6 bases at V and 0 bases at J, with 14 bases in the middle. The CDR3, as DNA: TGTGCCAGCAGCCCGACCACAGGTGTGAACACTGAAGCTTTCTTT. Translation gives CASSPTTGVNTEAFF.

Worth noting for this clonotype: A much bigger clone sits one base away, suggesting this may be a read error. The rearrangement uses TRBV7-9 and TRBJ2-6; D could derive from TRBD1 or TRBD2 (5 bases each). CDR1 and CDR2 from the germline V gene are SEHNR and FQNEAQ (reference sequence). The CDR3 loop spans 14 amino acids. The chain's CDR3 is CASSLKPGANVVTF. CDR3 nucleotides: TGTGCCAGCAGCTTAAAGCCCGGGGCCAACGTCGTGACTTTC.

The chain couples TRBV20-1 to TRBJ2-1; 9 bases fit TRBD2. Trimming removed 6 bases from V and 8 bases from J; junction bases left unmatched: 5. The CDR3 loop spans 12 amino acids. Germline V gives CDR1 DFQATT, CDR2 SNEGSKA (reference sequence). As DNA, the CDR3 is TGCAGTGCCGAAGCGGGGGGCGATGAGCAGTTCTTC. Translating it yields CSAEAGGDEQFF.

The chain joins TRBV10-3 to TRBJ1-5; the D gene is possibly TRBD1 (5 bases). There are 14 residues in the CDR3. From germline, CDR1 is ENHRY and CDR2 SYGVKD. Trimming took 10 bases from V and 11 from J, leaving 24 bases between them. This chain's CDR3 is CASGGSGSKETQHF. In DNA form, the CDR3 reads TGTGCCAGCGGGGGTAGCGGGAGTAAAGAGACCCAGCATTTT.

This clonotype occurred a few times. This chain uses TRBV6-5 with TRBJ2-5, with D perhaps TRBD2 (5 bases). V lost 5 bases to trimming and J lost 1 base, with 11 bases between them. This CDR3 is built from 14 residues. Germline V gene lookup returns CDR1 MNHEY and CDR2 SVGAGI. The CDR3 loop is CASSNGLPQETQYF. The CDR3 DNA reads TGTGCCAGCAGTAACGGACTCCCCCAAGAGACCCAGTACTTC.